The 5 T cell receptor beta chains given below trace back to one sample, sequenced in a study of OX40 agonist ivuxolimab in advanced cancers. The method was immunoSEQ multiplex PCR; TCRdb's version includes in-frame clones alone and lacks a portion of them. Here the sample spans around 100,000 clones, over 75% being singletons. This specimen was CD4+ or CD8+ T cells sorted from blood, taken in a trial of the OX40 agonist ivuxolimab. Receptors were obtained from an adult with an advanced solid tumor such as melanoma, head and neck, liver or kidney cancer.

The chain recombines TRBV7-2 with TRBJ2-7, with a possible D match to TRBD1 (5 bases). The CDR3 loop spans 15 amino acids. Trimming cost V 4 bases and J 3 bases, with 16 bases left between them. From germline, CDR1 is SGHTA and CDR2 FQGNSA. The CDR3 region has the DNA TGTGCCAGCAGCTGGGGCGCAGGGCAGTACTACGAGCAGTACTTC. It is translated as CASSWGAGQYYEQYF.

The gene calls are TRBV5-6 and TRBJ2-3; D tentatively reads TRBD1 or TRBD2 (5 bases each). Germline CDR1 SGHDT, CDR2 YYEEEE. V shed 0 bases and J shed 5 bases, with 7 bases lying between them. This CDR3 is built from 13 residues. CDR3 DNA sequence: TGTGCCAGCAGCTTGGTTGGGGGAGATACGCAGTATTTT. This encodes CASSLVGGDTQYF.

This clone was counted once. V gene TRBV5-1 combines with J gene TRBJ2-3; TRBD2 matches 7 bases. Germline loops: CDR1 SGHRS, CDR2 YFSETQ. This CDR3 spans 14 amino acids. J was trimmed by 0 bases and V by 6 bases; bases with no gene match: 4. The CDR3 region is CASTPSGSTDTQYF. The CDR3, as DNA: TGCGCCAGCACCCCTAGCGGAAGCACAGATACGCAGTATTTT.

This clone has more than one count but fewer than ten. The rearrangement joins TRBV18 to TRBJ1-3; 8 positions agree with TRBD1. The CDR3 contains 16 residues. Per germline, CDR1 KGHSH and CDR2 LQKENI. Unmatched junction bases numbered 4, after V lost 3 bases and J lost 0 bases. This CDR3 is CASSPRDRYSGNTIYF. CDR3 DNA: TGTGCCAGCTCACCGAGGGACAGGTACTCTGGAAACACCATATATTTT.

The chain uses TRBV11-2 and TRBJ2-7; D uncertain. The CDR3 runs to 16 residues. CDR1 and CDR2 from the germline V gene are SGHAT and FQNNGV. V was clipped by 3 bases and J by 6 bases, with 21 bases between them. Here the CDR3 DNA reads TGTGCCAGCAGCTTGGGCTCCGGGCTCCGACTGACCGAGCAGTACTTC. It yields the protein CASSLGSGLRLTEQYF.